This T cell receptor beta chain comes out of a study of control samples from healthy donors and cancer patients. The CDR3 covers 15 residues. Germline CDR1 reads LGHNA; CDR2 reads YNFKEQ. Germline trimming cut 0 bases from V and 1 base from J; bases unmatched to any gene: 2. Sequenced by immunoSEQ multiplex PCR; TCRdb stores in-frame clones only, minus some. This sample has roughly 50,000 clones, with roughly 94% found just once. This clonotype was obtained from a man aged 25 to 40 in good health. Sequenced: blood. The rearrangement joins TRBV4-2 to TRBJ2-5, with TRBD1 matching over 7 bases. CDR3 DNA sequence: TGTGCCAGCAGCCAAGATGGGACAGCCCAAGAGACCCAGTACTTC. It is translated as CASSQDGTAQETQYF.